In this sample, the clone carrying this TCR beta chain turned up a few times. Its antigen is still unknown. The V and J ends lost 1 base and 3 bases, in that order; junction bases with no gene match: 3. CDR3 length equals 17 residues. The germline V gene has CDR1 SEHNR and CDR2 FQNEAQ (reference sequence). Using its own MiXCR run on the RT-PCR reads, TCRdb lists one record per CDR3 protein. The sample contains around 760,000 distinct CDR3 sequences, approximately 15% of which appear only once. The sample belongs to a study of response to subunit inactivated influenza vaccine. Study-level results: Authors suggested each seasonal flu vaccination may recruit only limited numbers of new T cells.

The chain links TRBV7-9 to TRBJ2-3; TRBD2 matches 14 bases. This TCR derives from a man in his forties or fifties who received an inactivated influenza vaccine. The sample here was PBMCs from blood, taken around 14 days before vaccination. In DNA, the CDR3 is TGTGCCAGCAGCTTAGTGGGACTAGCGGGAGCGACAGATACGCAGTATTTT. Amino acids: CASSLVGLAGATDTQYF. The full variable domain, rest sourced from reference TRBV7-9 and TRBJ2-3, is DTGVSQNPRHKITKRGQNVTFRCDPISEHNRLYWYRQTLGQGPEFLTYFQNEAQLEKSRLLSDRFSAERPKGSFSTLEIQRTEQGDSAMYLCASSLVGLAGATDTQYFGPGTRLTVL.